These 31 T cell receptor beta chains share one sample of origin, sequenced in a study of neurological immune-mediated disorders. One entry per CDR3 protein, called by TCRdb with MiXCR from the 5' RACE reads. The sample holds under 35,000 distinct CDR3 sequences; under 30% are singletons and the top ten take 25% to 30%. Sequencing was done on a sample of CD4+ T cells from blood. All receptors come from a middle-aged man with HTLV-1-associated myelopathy (HAM/TSP).

The chain is built from TRBV20-1 and TRBJ2-1, with D unclear. Germline CDR1 reads DFQATT; CDR2 reads SNEGSKA (reference sequence). The CDR3 sequence is 15 residues long. V was shortened by 2 bases and J by 0 bases, with 11 bases between the two germline ends. The CDR3 reads CSARPSPSSYNEQFF. The CDR3 bases are TGCAGTGCTAGACCATCCCCGAGCTCCTACAATGAGCAGTTCTTC.

This rearrangement joins TRBV7-2 to TRBJ2-4; D is ambiguous. The V end was cut by 6 bases, the J end by 5 bases, with 2 bases between. The germline V gene encodes CDR1 SGHTA and CDR2 FQGNSA. This CDR3 has 10 amino acids. The CDR3 DNA is TGTGCCAGCAGTCAAAACATTCAGTACTTC. Its translation is CASSQNIQYF.

V is TRBV19 and J is TRBJ2-7; perhaps TRBD2 as D (5 bases). The CDR3 runs 16 residues. Per the germline V gene, CDR1 is LNHDA and CDR2 is SQIVND (reference sequence). The V and J ends lost 5 bases and 2 bases respectively, with 19 bases between them. CDR3 in DNA: TGTGCCAGTAGTTCCCGGGGTTCCAAGGCCCCCTACGAGCAGTACTTC. The encoded protein is CASSSRGSKAPYEQYF.

At least ten counts were recorded for this clonotype. The CDR3 loop is CASSLEGLAGGGNEQFF. In DNA, the CDR3 is TGTGCCAGCAGCTTGGAGGGACTAGCGGGAGGAGGCAATGAGCAGTTCTTC. The chain couples TRBV5-5 to TRBJ2-1; 15 nucleotides agree with TRBD2. The CDR3 consists of 17 residues. Germline-derived CDR1 and CDR2 are SGHKS and YYEKEE (reference sequence). V was clipped by 0 bases and J by 6 bases; unmatched bases: 4.

This clonotype was seen a handful of times. The chain links TRBV20-1 to TRBJ1-5, with 9 bases aligning to TRBD1. The CDR3 consists of 13 residues. Germline-derived CDR1 and CDR2 are DFQATT and SNEGSKA (reference sequence). J gave up 7 bases and V 6 bases, and 7 bases lay outside the gene matches. The CDR3 sequence is CSAGRTGEQPQHF. DNA of the CDR3: TGCAGTGCCGGAAGGACAGGGGAGCAGCCCCAGCATTTT.

The rearrangement uses TRBV19 and TRBJ1-5; D uncertain. Germline CDR1 and CDR2: LNHDA and SQIVND (reference sequence). There are 13 residues in the CDR3. V was shortened by 3 bases and J by 7 bases, with 10 bases between the two germline ends. CDR3 protein: CASSISVVQPQHF. In DNA form, the CDR3 reads TGTGCCAGTAGTATCTCGGTCGTCCAGCCCCAGCATTTT.

The genes are TRBV18 and TRBJ1-3, with a weak D call TRBD1 (5 bases). V gave up 3 bases and J gave up 0 bases, with 12 bases separating them. Looked up from germline, CDR1 is KGHSH and CDR2 is LQKENI. The CDR3 contains 16 residues. CDR3 protein: CASSPGRAISGNTIYF. The CDR3 nucleotides read TGTGCCAGCTCACCTGGCAGGGCTATCTCTGGAAACACCATATATTTT.

This clonotype is a singleton in its sample. The V gene is TRBV7-6, the J gene TRBJ2-7; D may be TRBD1 or TRBD2 (5 bases each). Germline V CDR1 and CDR2: SGHVS, FNYEAQ. The CDR3 loop spans 14 amino acids. V lost 5 bases and J 6 bases, leaving 17 bases between the germline ends. CDR3 region: CASSQRDASGEQYF. The CDR3 nucleotides read TGTGCCAGCAGCCAACGGGACGCCTCGGGCGAGCAGTACTTC.

This clonotype was seen many times. The rearrangement uses TRBV5-6 and TRBJ1-4, with TRBD1 as a possible D gene (5 bases). Germline V gene sequence: CDR1 SGHDT, CDR2 YYEEEE. The ends were cut back, 4 bases at V and 7 bases at J, with 11 bases in the middle. The length of the CDR3 is 13 residues. The CDR3 protein is CASSGQDPEKLFF. CDR3 DNA: TGTGCCAGCAGCGGACAAGACCCTGAAAAACTGTTTTTT.

The chain links TRBV7-9 to TRBJ2-1; D call uncertain. This CDR3 region has 14 residues. V was shortened by 3 bases and J by 7 bases, with 13 bases between the two germline ends. Germline V gene data show CDR1 as SEHNR and CDR2 as FQNEAQ (reference sequence). The CDR3, as DNA: TGTGCCAGCAGCTTGCGGATAGTTGGTAATGAGCAGTTCTTC. It specifies CASSLRIVGNEQFF.

At least ten counts were recorded for this clonotype. This chain connects TRBV7-8 to TRBJ2-1, with 7 bases fitting TRBD2. Germline CDR1 reads SGHVS; CDR2 reads FQNEAQ. Trimming removed 6 bases from V and 6 bases from J; junction bases left unmatched: 8. This CDR3 has 14 amino acids. The DNA for the CDR3 is TGTGCCAGCAGGTGGGGGAGGGCCGGCAATGAGCAGTTCTTC. Its protein product is CASRWGRAGNEQFF.

This clonotype was detected ten times or more. V usage is TRBV12-3 or TRBV12-4 and J usage is TRBJ1-1; D gene ambiguous. The CDR3 contains 14 residues. V lost 5 bases and J 4 bases, leaving 14 bases between the germline ends. CDR3 region: CASSGGGVRTEAFF. The CDR3 DNA sequence: TGTGCCAGCAGTGGAGGCGGGGTTCGCACTGAAGCTTTCTTT.

On this clonotype itself: A much more abundant neighbour one base away suggests this may be a read error. V and J are TRBV27 and TRBJ1-1; D perhaps matches TRBD1 (5 bases). The CDR3 extends over 15 amino acids. CDR1 and CDR2 from the germline V gene are MNHEY and SMNVEV (reference sequence). CDR3 DNA sequence: TGTGTCAGCAGTTTTCTGGTCTCGGGGGTAACTGAAGCTTTCTTT. Residues: CVSSFLVSGVTEAFF.

This clonotype was seen repeatedly, ten times or more. The gene calls are TRBV24-1 and TRBJ2-5; D not resolved. Germline V gene data show CDR1 as KGHDR and CDR2 as SFDVKD. Trimming pared 3 bases from V and 7 bases from J, leaving 17 bases between. The length of the CDR3 is 15 residues. As DNA, the CDR3 is TGTGCCACCAGTGATGCTTACCTGCCCGATGGGACCCAGTACTTC. Residues: CATSDAYLPDGTQYF.

The chain carries TRBV7-2 and TRBJ1-1, with TRBD1 matching 10 bases. V lost 5 bases to trimming and J lost 7 bases; unmatched junction nucleotides: 7. Germline CDR1 is SGHTA and CDR2 is FQGNSA. The CDR3 runs 14 residues. CDR3 in amino acids: CASSGGTGVREAFF. The CDR3 DNA reads TGTGCCAGCAGCGGAGGGACAGGGGTACGTGAAGCTTTCTTT.

This clonotype was counted many times. The V gene is TRBV20-1, the J gene TRBJ1-2; D not certain. Germline lookup yields CDR1 DFQATT and CDR2 SNEGSKA (reference sequence). This CDR3 contains 13 residues. Trimming pared 6 bases from V and 0 bases from J, leaving 11 bases between. The DNA of the CDR3 is TGCAGTGCCCCCCTTCCATCTAACTATGGCTACACCTTC. Translated, it gives CSAPLPSNYGYTF.

This clonotype was detected many times. The chain has TRBV7-2 and TRBJ2-1; 7 nucleotides line up with TRBD1. Germline V CDR1 and CDR2: SGHTA, FQGNSA. The CDR3 is made up of 14 amino acids. V lost 6 bases, J lost 9 bases, and 11 bases stayed unmatched. Written as DNA, the CDR3 is TGTGCCAGCAGAAAAGGGGGCCCAGGGGCTGAGCAGTTCTTC. As protein: CASRKGGPGAEQFF.

This clonotype was found many times. CDR3 nucleotide sequence: TGCAGTGCTAGCAGCATTGCGAACACCGGGGAGCTGTTTTTT. As protein: CSASSIANTGELFF. The chain links TRBV20-1 to TRBJ2-2, with no clear D. Germline lookup yields CDR1 DFQATT and CDR2 SNEGSKA (reference sequence). V lost 3 bases and J 0 bases, leaving 8 bases between the germline ends. This CDR3 comprises 14 residues.

This clonotype was seen repeatedly, ten times or more. J is TRBJ1-1 and V is TRBV5-6, with unresolved D. This CDR3 comprises 14 residues. Germline CDR1 is SGHDT and CDR2 is YYEEEE. Trimming stripped 2 bases from V and 4 bases from J, with 12 bases between. The CDR3 DNA sequence: TGTGCCAGCAGCTTCTCAGTCTTGGGCACTGAAGCTTTCTTT. Translation gives CASSFSVLGTEAFF.

This rearrangement joins TRBV10-3 to TRBJ1-4; a weak D match, TRBD1 (6 bases). Trimming took 6 bases from V and 8 from J, leaving 19 bases between them. The CDR3 has 15 residues. Germline lookup yields CDR1 ENHRY and CDR2 SYGVKD. The CDR3 spells CAIRGADSPVEKLFF. CDR3 bases: TGTGCCATCAGGGGGGCGGACAGCCCTGTAGAAAAACTGTTTTTT.

Many counts were recorded for this clonotype. This chain connects TRBV5-1 to TRBJ2-6; D gene ambiguous. Germline-derived CDR1 and CDR2 are SGHRS and YFSETQ. The ends were cut back, 3 bases at V and 2 bases at J, with 9 bases in the middle. CDR3 length: 15 residues. The CDR3 here is CASSSEVTGANVLTF. The CDR3 DNA reads TGCGCCAGCAGCTCGGAAGTAACTGGGGCCAACGTCCTGACTTTC.

V is TRBV5-1 and J is TRBJ1-1; tentatively, D is TRBD1 (5 bases). This CDR3 has 14 amino acids. CDR1 and CDR2 from the germline V gene are SGHRS and YFSETQ. Between the trimmed V and J ends, which lost 4 bases and 5 bases, there was a span of 15 bases. CDR3 DNA sequence: TGCGCCAGCAGCCCCGGGGGGTTGAGGACTGAAGCTTTCTTT. This codes for CASSPGGLRTEAFF. The full variable domain, rest sourced from reference TRBV5-1 and TRBJ1-1, is KAGVTQTPRYLIKTRGQQVTLSCSPISGHRSVSWYQQTPGQGLQFLFEYFSETQRNKGNFPGRFSGRQFSNSRSEMNVSTLELGDSALYLCASSPGGLRTEAFFGQGTRLTVV.

This clonotype has a count of ten or more. The chain is built from TRBV10-3 and TRBJ1-2; 9 bases map to TRBD1. CDR3 size: 14 residues. V was pared by 4 bases and J by 5 bases, with 5 bases of the junction left unmatched. Germline-derived CDR1 and CDR2 are ENHRY and SYGVKD. CDR3 sequence: CAISGGTGSYGYTF. CDR3 DNA: TGTGCCATCAGTGGAGGGACAGGGTCATATGGCTACACCTTC.

This clonotype was counted at least ten times. The chain uses TRBV5-6 and TRBJ1-4; D possibly corresponds to TRBD1 (6 bases). Deletions cut 4 bases from V and 0 bases from J, with 16 bases between. The CDR3 runs to 17 residues. Germline CDR1 SGHDT, CDR2 YYEEEE. The CDR3: CASSVGQLIATNEKLFF. The CDR3 coding sequence is TGTGCCAGCAGCGTCGGACAGTTGATCGCAACTAATGAAAAACTGTTTTTT.

This clonotype occurred many times. The genes are TRBV7-2 and TRBJ1-5, with D unresolved. Germline CDR1 is SGHTA and CDR2 is FQGNSA. The CDR3 is made up of 14 amino acids. V was trimmed by 3 bases and J by 6 bases, leaving 12 bases between them. The CDR3, as DNA: TGTGCCAGCAGCTTTCCGGGCGTCGGTCAGCCCCAGCATTTT. It codes for CASSFPGVGQPQHF.

The table lists this clonotype with many counts. The V and J genes are TRBV7-9 and TRBJ2-1; TRBD2 is a possible D gene (5 bases). Trimming left V 4 bases short and J 4 bases short, with 17 bases between. Germline loops: CDR1 SEHNR, CDR2 FQNEAQ (reference sequence). This CDR3 is 16 amino acids long. CDR3 sequence reads: CASSSWLGGRYNEQFF. The DNA of the CDR3 is TGTGCCAGCAGCTCCTGGCTGGGCGGGCGTTACAATGAGCAGTTCTTC.

A single count supports this clonotype. One junction end does not reproduce the germline sequence, and a read error may be involved. The J gene is TRBJ1-6, the V gene TRBV10-2, with 8 bases fitting TRBD1. Per the germline V gene, CDR1 is WSHSY and CDR2 is SAAADI. The CDR3 consists of 15 residues. CDR3 in DNA: TGCGCCAGCAGGGACAGGGCGGACCCCAATTCACTCCTCCACTTT. It translates to CASRDRADPNSLLHF.

This chain uses TRBV12-3 or TRBV12-4 with TRBJ1-1, with 10 bases identical to TRBD1. This CDR3 has 15 residues. V dropped 3 bases and J dropped 3; count of bases not matched to a gene: 4. CDR3 sequence reads: CASSLGQGRYTEAFF. The CDR3 DNA reads TGTGCCAGCAGTTTGGGACAGGGGAGGTACACTGAAGCTTTCTTT.

V is TRBV20-1 and J is TRBJ2-1; 8 bases fit TRBD1. Germline V gene lookup returns CDR1 DFQATT and CDR2 SNEGSKA (reference sequence). The CDR3 totals 14 residues. J was trimmed by 2 bases and V by 3 bases; bases with no gene match: 3. CDR3 nucleotide sequence: TGCAGTGCTAGGGGGACAGGTACCTACAATGAGCAGTTCTTC. Its translation: CSARGTGTYNEQFF.

This clonotype was seen many times. V gene TRBV5-5 combines with J gene TRBJ1-2, with D perhaps matching TRBD1 (5 bases). Trimming removed 4 bases at V and 8 bases at J, with 21 bases between. This CDR3 region has 15 residues. CDR1 is SGHKS and CDR2 is YYEKEE in the germline V gene (reference sequence). DNA of the CDR3: TGTGCCAGCAGCGGACGGGACGGAGAACTTTGGGGCTACACCTTC. It yields the protein CASSGRDGELWGYTF.

In this sample, this clonotype turned up many times. The chain links TRBV6-5 to TRBJ2-1; the D gene is possibly TRBD1 (5 bases). CDR3 length equals 13 residues. Germline V gene lookup returns CDR1 MNHEY and CDR2 SVGAGI. V gave up 0 bases and J gave up 9 bases, with 9 bases separating them. The CDR3 spells CASSYSLGREQFF. CDR3 nucleotide sequence: TGTGCCAGCAGTTACTCGTTGGGGCGTGAGCAGTTCTTC.